This T cell receptor (beta chain) was identified in a study of vaccination and CD4 T cells after COVID-19. Overall study: Investigators stimulated cells with overlapping spike peptides drawn from SARS-CoV-2, HCoV-NL63, HCoV-OC43 and HCoV-229E.

This clonotype was seen only a few times. Antigen: not known. Regarding treatment: roughly ten-day PBMC culture with coronavirus spike peptide pools or control peptides (ViraFEST assay). The dates of positive PCR tests extended from March through December 2020 and came before the US Alpha, Beta and Delta variants. The authors isolated CD4+ T cells by negative selection after about ten days of culture. Sequence data for DNA of cultured CD4+ T cells were generated by the Oncomine TCR Beta short-read assay. Genomic DNA extraction was carried out from cultured CD4+ T cells. TCRdb reprocessed the PCR reads via MiXCR and lists one record per CDR3 protein. The sample records about 24,000 distinct CDR3 sequences, roughly 50% being singletons. Sequencing input: CD4+ T cells from blood, cultured in vitro. This TCR derives from a human donor who had recovered from COVID-19.

CDR3 DNA: TGTGCCAGCAGTTACTCTTACAGTAACTATGGCTACACCTTC. It translates to CASSYSYSNYGYTF. This chain links TRBV6-5 with TRBJ1-2; no firm D call. Looked up from germline, CDR1 is MNHEY and CDR2 is SVGAGI. The V end lost 0 bases, the J end lost 1 base, and 6 bases lay between the germline ends. CDR3 size: 14 residues.